Listed here are 32 T cell receptor beta chains from one sample, sequenced in a study of blood T cell repertoires in COVID-19. Sequencing used immunoSEQ multiplex PCR; TCRdb keeps in-frame clones, though not all of them. The sample yields nearly 30,000 clones, under 95% seen once. Source material: peripheral blood. The receptors derive from an older man with active or convalescent COVID-19.

As DNA, the CDR3 is TGTGCCAGTAGCGCTACACAGGGGGCTAGCAATCAGCCCCAGCATTTT. Encoded protein: CASSATQGASNQPQHF. The genes are TRBV19 and TRBJ1-5, with 9 bases fitting TRBD1. This CDR3 contains 16 residues. The trim removed 6 bases at V and 0 bases at J, leaving 6 bases unmatched. Germline values: CDR1 LNHDA, CDR2 SQIVND (reference sequence). The full variable domain, in which reference TRBV19 and TRBJ1-5 provide the parts outside the CDR3, is DGGITQSPKYLFRKEGQNVTLSCEQNLNHDAMYWYRQDPGQGLRLIYYSQIVNDFQKGDIAEGYSVSREKKESFPLTVTSAQKNPTAFYLCASSATQGASNQPQHFGDGTRLSIL.

This sequence joins TRBV19 and TRBJ1-1; 12 positions agree with TRBD1. Germline loops: CDR1 LNHDA, CDR2 SQIVND (reference sequence). This CDR3 is 16 amino acids long. V lost 7 bases and J lost 2; bases outside the gene matches: 8. CDR3 DNA: TGTGCCAGTATGGGAGGGACAGGGGGCGTCAACACTGAAGCTTTCTTT. It specifies CASMGGTGGVNTEAFF.

The gene calls are TRBV24-1 and TRBJ2-5; D uncertain. Trimming removed 1 base at V and 0 bases at J, with 17 bases between. This CDR3 has 18 amino acids. Germline V gene sequence: CDR1 KGHDR, CDR2 SFDVKD. Here the CDR3 reads CATSDFGGRPLYQETQYF. CDR3 in DNA: TGTGCCACCAGTGATTTTGGTGGGCGCCCCTTATACCAAGAGACCCAGTACTTC.

The genes are TRBV29-1 and TRBJ2-7, with a possible D match to TRBD1 (6 bases). V was pared by 5 bases and J by 2 bases, with 13 bases between. CDR1 and CDR2 (germline): SQVTM, ANQGSEA. This CDR3 contains 13 residues. CDR3 loop: CSVTQGNAYEQYF. In DNA, the CDR3 is TGCAGCGTTACCCAGGGGAATGCCTACGAGCAGTACTTC.

This rearrangement joins TRBV9 to TRBJ1-2; D remains unclear. CDR1 is SGDLS and CDR2 is YYNGEE in the germline V gene. V was shortened by 0 bases and J by 0 bases, with 6 bases between the two germline ends. The CDR3 covers 14 residues. CDR3 sequence reads: CASSVDPANYGYTF. The CDR3 region has the DNA TGTGCCAGCAGCGTAGATCCAGCTAACTATGGCTACACCTTC.

The chain uses TRBV19 and TRBJ1-5; 8 positions agree with TRBD1. The CDR3 runs 17 residues. Germline values: CDR1 LNHDA, CDR2 SQIVND (reference sequence). V lost 3 bases to trimming and J lost 6 bases; unmatched junction nucleotides: 13. CDR3 amino acids: CASSIIKGGQGSQPQHF. CDR3 nucleotides: TGTGCCAGTAGTATTATCAAGGGCGGACAGGGCAGTCAGCCCCAGCATTTT.

The gene calls are TRBV5-1 and TRBJ1-1, with TRBD1 as a possible D gene (6 bases). V was cut by 4 bases and J by 0 bases, with 10 bases left in between. CDR1 is SGHRS, CDR2 YFSETQ, per germline. The CDR3 covers 14 residues. CDR3 sequence (DNA): TGCGCCAGCAGCGGAGGACAGCTGAACACTGAAGCTTTCTTT. This sequence encodes CASSGGQLNTEAFF.

The V call is TRBV5-1, the J call TRBJ2-1; 10 positions match TRBD2. The ends lost 3 bases at V and 6 bases at J; junction bases unmatched: 9. The germline V gene has CDR1 SGHRS and CDR2 YFSETQ. The CDR3 spans 16 residues. The CDR3 protein is CASSSRLAGDPNEQFF. The CDR3 DNA sequence: TGCGCCAGCAGCTCCAGACTAGCGGGTGACCCCAATGAGCAGTTCTTC.

The chain uses TRBV7-2 and TRBJ1-1; 10 bases are a match to TRBD1. Trimming at V came to 5 bases and at J to 4 bases, leaving 4 bases not matched to a gene. The V gene's germline CDR1 is SGHTA and CDR2 FQGNSA. The CDR3 totals 14 residues. In DNA form, the CDR3 reads TGTGCCAGCAGCAGACAGGGGGCGCGCACTGAAGCTTTCTTT. Its translation is CASSRQGARTEAFF.

V and J are TRBV6-5 and TRBJ2-7; 7 bases line up with TRBD1. The CDR3 sequence is 13 residues long. From germline, CDR1 is MNHEY and CDR2 SVGAGI. With V trimmed by 5 bases and J by 4 bases, 5 bases remained unmatched. In nucleotides, the CDR3 is TGTGCCAGCAGTCAGGGACAGTCATACGAGCAGTACTTC. It specifies CASSQGQSYEQYF.

The rearrangement uses TRBV5-4 and TRBJ2-7; 7 bases are a match to TRBD1. Trimming at V came to 3 bases and at J to 4 bases, leaving 7 bases not matched to a gene. Germline CDR1 reads SGHNT; CDR2 reads YYREEE (reference sequence). The CDR3 runs to 14 residues. The chain's CDR3 is CASSSGTERYEQYV. The CDR3 nucleotides are TGTGCCAGCAGCTCCGGGACAGAAAGGTACGAGCAGTACGTC.

This sequence joins TRBV25-1 and TRBJ2-3, with D uncertain. V lost 5 bases, J lost 4 bases, and 10 bases lay in between. CDR3 size: 13 residues. CDR1 is MGHDK and CDR2 is SYGVNS in the germline V gene. Here the CDR3 DNA reads TGTGCCAGCAGTTTTTCGGGTGCAGATACGCAGTATTTT. Protein sequence: CASSFSGADTQYF.

The V gene is TRBV21-1, the J gene TRBJ1-1; no DNA check was done on the table's D call, TRBD1. TRBV21-1 is a listed pseudogene. The CDR3 covers 15 residues. The CDR3 coding sequence is TGTGCCAGCAGCAAAGCGCGGGACAGGGGAACTGAAGCTTTCTTT. Translated, it gives CASSKARDRGTEAFF.

This chain links TRBV6-4 with TRBJ1-6; weak D call: TRBD1 (6 bases). Germline V gene data show CDR1 as MRHNA and CDR2 as SNTAGT. The CDR3 extends over 13 amino acids. Trimming cost V 9 bases and J 9 bases, with 15 bases left between them. The CDR3 DNA reads as TGTGCCAGTAGGCAGGGGACCGGTTCACCCCTCCACTTT. Residues: CASRQGTGSPLHF.

The rearrangement links TRBV16 to TRBJ1-1; unclear D gene. Germline V lookup: CDR1 KGHSY, CDR2 FQNENV. Trimming shortened V by 5 bases and J by 0 bases, and 10 bases separated the two germline ends. This CDR3 is built from 14 residues. DNA of the CDR3: TGTGCCAGCAGCAGCATGGGCGTGAACACTGAAGCTTTCTTT. It specifies CASSSMGVNTEAFF.

The DNA of the CDR3 is TGTGCCAGCAGCCAAGTCGTCGGAAACACCATATATTTT. This encodes CASSQVVGNTIYF. The V and J genes are TRBV3-1 (or the pseudogene TRBV3-2) and TRBJ1-3; D is unclear. The CDR3 covers 13 residues. CDR1 LGHDT and CDR2 YNNKEL come from the germline V gene (reference sequence). V gave up 1 base and J gave up 4 bases, with 5 bases separating them.

The rearrangement joins TRBV6-4 to TRBJ2-1; 10 bases are shared with TRBD2. In germline, CDR1 is MRHNA, CDR2 SNTAGT. Trimming at V came to 10 bases and at J to 0 bases, leaving 12 bases not matched to a gene. This CDR3 is 17 amino acids long. DNA for the CDR3: TGTGCCACCCGGGGACTAGCGCCGTTCGGCTCCTACAATGAGCAGTTCTTC. Translating it yields CATRGLAPFGSYNEQFF.

The chain carries TRBV28 and TRBJ2-6; 8 bases agree with TRBD1. Trimming removed 6 bases from V and 3 bases from J; junction bases left unmatched: 7. Germline V gene sequence: CDR1 MDHEN, CDR2 SYDVKM. The CDR3 length is 16 residues. Here the CDR3 reads CASRAAGGFGANVLTF. The CDR3 DNA reads as TGTGCCAGCAGAGCCGCAGGGGGCTTTGGGGCCAACGTCCTGACTTTC.

The J gene is TRBJ2-3, the V gene TRBV7-3, with 13 positions matching TRBD2. J lost 6 bases, V lost 2 bases, and 8 bases had no gene match. The germline CDR1 and CDR2 sequences are SGHTA and FQGTGA. The CDR3 has 17 amino acids. The CDR3 here is CASSLPGTSGTPDTQYF. In nucleotides, the CDR3 is TGTGCCAGCAGCTTACCCGGGACTAGCGGGACCCCGGATACGCAGTATTTT.

The gene calls are TRBV24-1 and TRBJ1-1, with a tentative D call TRBD1 (6 bases). V shed 8 bases and J shed 12 bases, with 18 bases lying between them. This CDR3 comprises 12 residues. CDR1 is KGHDR and CDR2 is SFDVKD in the germline V gene. This chain's CDR3 is CATTKGPGATFF. In nucleotides, the CDR3 is TGTGCCACCACCAAGGGCCCAGGGGCAACTTTCTTT.

The chain recombines TRBV7-2 with TRBJ1-6; D gene unclear. The CDR3 covers 14 residues. Germline V gene sequence: CDR1 SGHTA, CDR2 FQGNSA. Trimming removed 5 bases at V and 9 bases at J, with 14 bases between. The CDR3 loop is CASSPAVGVSPLHF. The CDR3 DNA follows: TGTGCCAGCAGCCCCGCCGTCGGGGTTTCACCCCTCCACTTT. The full variable domain, rest sourced from reference TRBV7-2 and TRBJ1-6, is GAGVSQSPSNKVTEKGKDVELRCDPISGHTALYWYRQSLGQGLEFLIYFQGNSAPDKSGLPSDRFSAERTGGSVSTLTIQRTQQEDSAVYLCASSPAVGVSPLHFGNGTRLTVT.

The chain recombines TRBV7-9 with TRBJ2-7; 7 nucleotides match TRBD1. The V gene end was trimmed by 4 bases and the J gene end by 0 bases; junction bases not matched to a gene: 3. Germline values: CDR1 SEHNR, CDR2 FQNEAQ (reference sequence). This CDR3 has 14 amino acids. CDR3 region: CASSSQGNSYEQYF. The CDR3 bases are TGTGCCAGCAGCTCACAGGGGAACTCCTACGAGCAGTACTTC. Complete variable domain (other parts from reference TRBV7-9 and TRBJ2-7): DTGVSQNPRHKITKRGQNVTFRCDPISEHNRLYWYRQTLGQGPEFLTYFQNEAQLEKSRLLSDRFSAERPKGSFSTLEIQRTEQGDSAMYLCASSSQGNSYEQYFGPGTRLTVT.

The chain carries TRBV12-3 or TRBV12-4 and TRBJ2-1; D is ambiguous. The ends were cut back, 1 base at V and 3 bases at J, with 4 bases in the middle. The CDR3 contains 13 residues. The CDR3 is CASSLVSYNEQFF. Here the CDR3 DNA reads TGTGCCAGCAGTTTAGTCAGCTACAATGAGCAGTTCTTC.

The rearrangement uses TRBV5-1 and TRBJ1-3; 7 bases map to TRBD1. The J segment lost 2 bases and the V segment lost 4 bases, leaving 3 bases of the junction unmatched. This CDR3 has 14 residues. CDR1 and CDR2 (germline): SGHRS, YFSETQ. CDR3 DNA: TGCGCCAGCAGCCGTGGGACAGCTGGAAACACCATATATTTT. This translates into CASSRGTAGNTIYF.

This chain joins TRBV12-5 and TRBJ2-1; TRBD2 agrees at 10 bases. CDR1 is LGHNT and CDR2 is FRNRAP in the germline V gene. The CDR3 extends over 17 amino acids. After removal of 1 base from V and 5 bases from J, the junction contained 8 bases not matched to a gene. DNA for the CDR3: TGTGCTAGTGGTTTGGCCCCCGGGACTAGCGCAGACAATGAGCAGTTCTTC. Its translation: CASGLAPGTSADNEQFF.

V usage is TRBV7-8 and J usage is TRBJ2-5, with 10 bases that match TRBD1. The ends lost 1 base at V and 6 bases at J; junction bases unmatched: 17. Germline V gene sequence: CDR1 SGHVS, CDR2 FQNEAQ. This CDR3 region has 19 residues. CDR3 DNA sequence: TGTGCCAGCAGCTTAGTATCTCGGGCATCGACAGGGGGCGGAAAGACCCAGTACTTC. Amino acids: CASSLVSRASTGGGKTQYF.

The chain couples TRBV4-3 to TRBJ2-1; 11 bases match TRBD2. V dropped 0 bases and J dropped 15; count of bases not matched to a gene: 7. Germline assignment: CDR1 LGHNA and CDR2 YSLEER. This CDR3 has 14 residues. CDR3 sequence reads: CASSQELGLAVWFF. CDR3 DNA: TGCGCCAGCAGCCAAGAATTGGGACTAGCGGTATGGTTCTTC.

The chain couples TRBV2 to TRBJ2-1, with D possibly being TRBD2 (6 bases). Germline V CDR1 and CDR2: SNHLY, FYNNEI. The CDR3 sequence is 13 residues long. V lost 9 bases and J lost 3, with 12 bases in between. CDR3 residues: CASRRDHYNEQFF. In DNA, the CDR3 is TGTGCCAGTCGGAGGGACCACTACAATGAGCAGTTCTTC.

The rearrangement links TRBV2 to TRBJ1-2; D perhaps matches TRBD1 (5 bases). V dropped 3 bases and J dropped 4 bases, with 12 bases sitting between them. Germline V gene sequence: CDR1 SNHLY, CDR2 FYNNEI. The length of the CDR3 is 14 residues. CDR3 in DNA: TGTGCCAGCAGTGAGGAAGGGGTTGGCTATGGCTACACCTTC. Translation: CASSEEGVGYGYTF.

The chain joins TRBV28 to TRBJ1-2, with D hard to call. Trimming took 8 bases from V and 6 from J, leaving 16 bases between them. The CDR3 has 13 residues. CDR1 is MDHEN and CDR2 is SYDVKM in the germline V gene. DNA for the CDR3: TGTGCCAGCCGGCGTCGGGTAGCGCATGGCTACACCTTC. Amino acid sequence: CASRRRVAHGYTF.

CDR3 residues: CASSQMVTSGHGGELFF. The CDR3, as DNA: TGTGCCAGCAGCCAAATGGTAACTAGCGGTCACGGCGGGGAGCTGTTTTTT. The V gene is TRBV3-1 (or the pseudogene TRBV3-2), the J gene TRBJ2-2; 8 bases are shared with TRBD2. Germline CDR1 reads LGHDT; CDR2 reads YNNKEL (reference sequence). The CDR3 loop spans 17 amino acids. Trimming at V came to 2 bases and at J to 7 bases, leaving 12 bases not matched to a gene.

The chain joins TRBV28 to TRBJ2-6; maybe TRBD2 (5 bases). CDR3 length: 15 residues. Germline CDR1 and CDR2: MDHEN and SYDVKM. The V and J ends lost 6 bases and 1 base respectively, with 10 bases between them. In DNA form, the CDR3 reads TGTGCCAGCAGCCCAGGCGGGTCTGGGGCCAACGTCCTGACTTTC. This gives the protein CASSPGGSGANVLTF.